Described below is a single T cell receptor beta chain sequence and its context. Some clones are missing from TCRdb's copy, which holds only in-frame ones; the method was immunoSEQ multiplex PCR. The data show around 250,000 clones, approximately 87% seen once. The sample comes from a study of blood T cell repertoires in COVID-19. Study overall: T cells, B-cell-depleted T cells, or PBMCs provided the cDNA or gDNA that served as material.

The CDR3 extends over 13 amino acids. Per the germline V gene, CDR1 is ENHRY and CDR2 is SYGVKD. V gave up 8 bases and J gave up 5 bases, with 13 bases separating them. Sequencing was performed on peripheral blood. The rearrangement links TRBV10-3 to TRBJ2-1, with a possible D match to TRBD2 (5 bases). The receptor comes from a man between 60 and 75 years old with acute or convalescent COVID-19. CDR3 loop: CAIGAEVHNEQFF. Here the CDR3 DNA reads TGTGCCATCGGAGCGGAAGTCCACAATGAGCAGTTCTTC.